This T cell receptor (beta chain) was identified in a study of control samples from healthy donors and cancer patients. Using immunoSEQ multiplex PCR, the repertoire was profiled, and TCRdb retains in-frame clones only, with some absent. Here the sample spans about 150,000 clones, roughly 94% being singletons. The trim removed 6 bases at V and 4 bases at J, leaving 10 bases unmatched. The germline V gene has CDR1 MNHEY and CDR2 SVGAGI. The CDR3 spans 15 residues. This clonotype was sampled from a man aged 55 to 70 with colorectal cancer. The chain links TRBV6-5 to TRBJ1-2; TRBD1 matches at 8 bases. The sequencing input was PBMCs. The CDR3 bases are TGTGCCAGCAGACGAACTAGGACAGGGCTCTATGGCTACACCTTC. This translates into CASRRTRTGLYGYTF.